One sample yielded the 11 T cell receptor beta chains listed below, sequenced in a study of T-cell memory formation after mild COVID-19. TCRdb called the 5' RACE reads again in MiXCR, with one record for every CDR3 protein. This sample has approximately 570,000 distinct CDR3 sequences, with 15% to 20% found just once. The source material was PBMCs or a T cell subset sorted from them (not recorded which). Receptors originate from an adult woman who had mild COVID-19 (a few samples of this study predate the infection). Cell type and time point are not known.

This chain connects TRBV21-1 to TRBJ1-1. TRBV21-1 is noted as a pseudogene. This CDR3 comprises 13 residues. CDR3 DNA: TGTGCCAGCAGCAAAGGGGTACGGACTGAAGCTTTCTTT. It yields the protein CASSKGVRTEAFF.

The sample holds a few counts of this clonotype. The chain joins TRBV20-1 to TRBJ1-2, with D uncertain. Trimming cost V 0 bases and J 8 bases, with 19 bases left between them. The CDR3 length is 15 residues. The germline gives CDR1 DFQATT, CDR2 SNEGSKA (reference sequence). The CDR3 DNA reads as TGCAGTGCTAGAGATCCGACCCATCGGGCCGAGGGCTACACCTTC. The encoded protein is CSARDPTHRAEGYTF.

CDR3 sequence: CASNRLIAGTEAFF. The CDR3 DNA reads TGTGCCAGTAACCGGCTCATAGCGGGGACTGAAGCTTTCTTT. The chain uses TRBV19 and TRBJ1-1, with D unresolved. Germline V gene data show CDR1 as LNHDA and CDR2 as SQIVND (reference sequence). The CDR3 runs 14 residues. The V end was cut by 7 bases, the J end by 5 bases, with 17 bases between.

The chain links TRBV7-2 to TRBJ2-1; tentative D call: TRBD2 (6 bases). The germline V gene encodes CDR1 SGHTA and CDR2 FQGNSA. V was trimmed by 1 base and J by 2 bases, leaving 9 bases between them. CDR3 length: 15 amino acids. The CDR3 DNA is TGTGCCAGCAGCTTAGTTAGCGGTGCCTACAATGAGCAGTTCTTC. Protein sequence: CASSLVSGAYNEQFF.

This clonotype has at least ten counts. The chain employs TRBV7-9 and TRBJ2-7; D possibly corresponds to TRBD1 (5 bases). V lost 6 bases to trimming and J lost 6 bases, with 12 bases between them. Looked up from germline, CDR1 is SEHNR and CDR2 is FQNEAQ (reference sequence). The CDR3 has 12 residues. The DNA of the CDR3 is TGTGCCAGCAGTATAGGGGTAGCCGAGCAGTACTTC. It translates to CASSIGVAEQYF.

V and J are TRBV6-4 and TRBJ1-2, with D tentatively TRBD1 (6 bases). Between the trimmed V and J ends, which lost 6 bases and 4 bases, there was a span of 21 bases. This CDR3 comprises 16 residues. The germline V gene has CDR1 MRHNA and CDR2 SNTAGT. CDR3 amino acids: CASSLNSGGHFYGYTF. The CDR3 DNA reads as TGTGCCAGCAGCCTCAACTCGGGGGGCCACTTCTATGGCTACACCTTC.

This clonotype appeared many times. The chain couples TRBV7-9 to TRBJ2-1, with TRBD2 matching over 11 bases. This CDR3 is built from 15 residues. With 5 bases clipped from V and 7 bases from J, the junction kept 7 bases outside the gene matches. Per the germline V gene, CDR1 is SEHNR and CDR2 is FQNEAQ (reference sequence). This CDR3 is CASSSSGRAKNEQFF. The DNA of the CDR3 is TGTGCCAGCAGCAGTAGCGGGAGGGCCAAGAATGAGCAGTTCTTC. The variable domain in full, completed from reference TRBV7-9 and TRBJ2-1, reads DTGVSQNPRHKITKRGQNVTFRCDPISEHNRLYWYRQTLGQGPEFLTYFQNEAQLEKSRLLSDRFSAERPKGSFSTLEIQRTEQGDSAMYLCASSSSGRAKNEQFFGPGTRLTVL.

This clonotype has a handful of counts. This chain connects TRBV6-2 or TRBV6-3 to TRBJ1-1; possibly TRBD1 for D (5 bases). Germline V gene lookup returns CDR1 MNHEY and CDR2 SVGEGT. The CDR3 has 13 residues. Trimming left V 7 bases short and J 0 bases short, with 9 bases between. For the CDR3, the DNA is TGTGCCAGCACCCACAGGATGAACACTGAAGCTTTCTTT. Its protein is CASTHRMNTEAFF.

V is TRBV20-1 and J is TRBJ2-2; a weak D match, TRBD2 (6 bases). Germline lookup yields CDR1 DFQATT and CDR2 SNEGSKA (reference sequence). V gave up 1 base and J gave up 2 bases, with 14 bases separating them. This CDR3 is built from 16 residues. CDR3 in amino acids: CSARGAGTVNTGELFF. Written as DNA, the CDR3 is TGCAGTGCTAGAGGGGCGGGGACTGTTAACACCGGGGAGCTGTTTTTT.

J is TRBJ2-7 and V is TRBV5-1; 8 nucleotides match TRBD1. Germline lookup yields CDR1 SGHRS and CDR2 YFSETQ. This CDR3 has 15 amino acids. Germline trimming cut 4 bases from V and 3 bases from J; bases unmatched to any gene: 9. CDR3 sequence: CASSPIQGVGYEQYF. CDR3 coding DNA: TGCGCCAGCAGCCCAATACAGGGGGTTGGCTACGAGCAGTACTTC.

The chain joins TRBV30 to TRBJ2-7, with a possible D match to TRBD1 (6 bases). V was clipped by 0 bases and J by 1 base, with 10 bases between them. CDR1 and CDR2 (germline): GTSNPN, SVGIG (reference sequence). The CDR3 is 14 residues long. CDR3 sequence reads: CAWSVWQGSYEQYF. CDR3 DNA: TGTGCCTGGAGTGTCTGGCAGGGGTCCTACGAGCAGTACTTC.